The sequence of this T cell receptor beta chain was determined in a study of cytomegalovirus exposure and HLA in healthy donors. Study overall: Findings of an earlier analysis included over 95 million unique TCR beta sequences from 180 million or so T cells.

Study-wide points: Three chains linked to CMV were shown in vitro to be specific for CMV antigens.

Notes on this clone: Its antigen is currently unknown.

V shed 3 bases and J 2 bases; nucleotides not matched to a gene: 5. CDR3 length: 15 residues. Germline CDR1 reads SGHTA; CDR2 reads FQGTGA. Amplification used 60 Vbeta primers and 13 Jbeta primers. Assay: immunoSEQ multiplex PCR; the TCRdb copy retains only in-frame clones and omits some. There are some 180,000 clones in the sample; over 80% occur only once, and 1.1% to 1.5% lies in the top ten. The genes are TRBV7-3 and TRBJ2-7; TRBD2 matches at 9 bases. Source material: PBMCs. This receptor was obtained from a girl under 18 in good health and CMV-seropositive. Here the CDR3 DNA reads TGTGCCAGCAGCTTGGGCGGGAGGGCCCCCTACGAGCAGTACTTC. Its translation: CASSLGGRAPYEQYF.